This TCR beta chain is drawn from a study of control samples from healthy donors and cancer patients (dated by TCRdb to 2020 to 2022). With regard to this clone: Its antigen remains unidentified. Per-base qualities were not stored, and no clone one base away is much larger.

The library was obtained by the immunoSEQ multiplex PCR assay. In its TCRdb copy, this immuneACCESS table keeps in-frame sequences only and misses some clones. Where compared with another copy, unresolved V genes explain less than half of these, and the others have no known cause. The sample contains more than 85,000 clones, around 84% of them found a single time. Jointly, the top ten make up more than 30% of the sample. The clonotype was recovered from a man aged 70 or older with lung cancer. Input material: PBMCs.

The CDR3 sequence is CASSQEFGTANSPLHF. In nucleotides, the sequence is TGCGCCAGCAGCCAAGAATTTGGGACCGCGAATTCACCCCTCCACTTT. Recombination linked TRBV4-1 to TRBJ1-6, and the D gene may be TRBD1, 5 bases matching. From cysteine to phenylalanine, the CDR3 is 16 amino acids long. The kept DNA is CDR3 alone, 48 bases in frame from the first base. For CDR1 and CDR2, the germline V gene lists MGHRA and YSYEKL. At the junction V is shortened by 0 bases and J by 7 bases, with 13 bases in between.